This T cell receptor beta chain was captured in a study of Ad26.COV2.S vaccination and SARS-CoV-2 variants. Broader study findings: The TCR breadth and depth analyses may have produced an underestimate of total T cell responses.

Treatment: over 15 received Ad26.COV2.S at low or high dose, single or two shots; about 5 received placebo; per-sample allocation not given. The investigators took samples on day 63 after the first vaccine or placebo injection. In Boston, an adult donor aged 18-55 years took part. The repertoire was sequenced with immunoSEQ multiplex PCR; TCRdb's copy has only in-frame clones and lacks some. The sample has about 320,000 clones, around four fifths seen once. CDR3 length: 14 amino acids. V was clipped by 3 bases and J by 7 bases; unmatched bases: 2. The germline gives CDR1 MNHEY, CDR2 SVGAGI. For this clone: Its antigen is undetermined.

This TCR came from a person between 18 and 60 years old who received the Ad26.COV2.S COVID-19 vaccine or a placebo. V usage is TRBV6-5 and J usage is TRBJ1-6; 8 nucleotides match TRBD1. The material was peripheral blood, obtained in a trial of Ad26.COV2.S vaccine versus placebo. DNA for the CDR3: TGTGCCAGCAGTTATAGGACAGGGAATTCACCCCTCCACTTT. Translated, it gives CASSYRTGNSPLHF.